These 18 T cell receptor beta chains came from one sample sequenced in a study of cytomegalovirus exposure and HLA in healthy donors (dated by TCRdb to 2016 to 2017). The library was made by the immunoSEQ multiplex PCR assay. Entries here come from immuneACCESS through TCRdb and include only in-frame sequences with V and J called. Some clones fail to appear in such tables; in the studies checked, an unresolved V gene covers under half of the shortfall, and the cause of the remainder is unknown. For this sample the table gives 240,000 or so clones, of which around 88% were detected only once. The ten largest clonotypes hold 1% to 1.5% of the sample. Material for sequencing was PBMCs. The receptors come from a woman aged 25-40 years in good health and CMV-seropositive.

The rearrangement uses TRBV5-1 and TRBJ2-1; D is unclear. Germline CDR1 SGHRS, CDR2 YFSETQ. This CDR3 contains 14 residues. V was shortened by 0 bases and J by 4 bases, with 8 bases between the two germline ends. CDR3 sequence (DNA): TGCGCCAGCAGCTTGGGCGGAGAATACAATGAGCAGTTCTTC. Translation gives CASSLGGEYNEQFF.

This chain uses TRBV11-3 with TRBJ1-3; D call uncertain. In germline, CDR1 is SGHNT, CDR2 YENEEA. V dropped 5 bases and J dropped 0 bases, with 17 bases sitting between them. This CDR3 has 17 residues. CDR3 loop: CASSPVGRESSGNTIYF. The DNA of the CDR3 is TGTGCCAGCAGCCCCGTTGGACGGGAGAGCTCTGGAAACACCATATATTTT. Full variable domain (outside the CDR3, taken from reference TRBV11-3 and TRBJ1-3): EAGVVQSPRYKIIEKKQPVAFWCNPISGHNTLYWYLQNLGQGPELLIRYENEEAVDDSQLPKDRFSAERLKGVDSTLKIQPAELGDSAVYLCASSPVGRESSGNTIYFGEGSWLTVV.

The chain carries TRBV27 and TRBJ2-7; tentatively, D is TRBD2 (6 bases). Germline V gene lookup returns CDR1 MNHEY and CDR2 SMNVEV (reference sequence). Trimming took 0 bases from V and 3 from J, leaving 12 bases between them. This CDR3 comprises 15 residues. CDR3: CASSLSGGLLYEQYF. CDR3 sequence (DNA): TGTGCCAGCAGTTTATCGGGGGGACTTCTCTACGAGCAGTACTTC.

This CDR3 reads CASKLAGTFIPYEQYF. Written as DNA, the CDR3 is TGCGCCAGCAAACTAGCGGGCACATTTATACCCTACGAGCAGTACTTC. The V gene is TRBV4-1, the J gene TRBJ2-7; 9 nucleotides align to TRBD2. Germline V gene data show CDR1 as MGHRA and CDR2 as YSYEKL. The length of the CDR3 is 16 residues. V shed 7 bases and J 2 bases; nucleotides not matched to a gene: 12.

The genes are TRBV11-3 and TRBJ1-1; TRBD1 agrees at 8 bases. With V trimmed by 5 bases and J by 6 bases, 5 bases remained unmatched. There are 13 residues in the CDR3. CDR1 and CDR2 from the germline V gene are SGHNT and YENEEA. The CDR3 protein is CASSPGQDPEAFF. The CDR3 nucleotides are TGTGCCAGCAGCCCGGGACAGGACCCTGAAGCTTTCTTT.

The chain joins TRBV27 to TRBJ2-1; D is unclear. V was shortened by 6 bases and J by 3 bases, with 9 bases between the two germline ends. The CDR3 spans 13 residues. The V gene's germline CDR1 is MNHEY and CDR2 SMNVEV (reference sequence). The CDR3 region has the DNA TGTGCCAGCAGGGTTAGCAGCTACAATGAGCAGTTCTTC. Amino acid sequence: CASRVSSYNEQFF.

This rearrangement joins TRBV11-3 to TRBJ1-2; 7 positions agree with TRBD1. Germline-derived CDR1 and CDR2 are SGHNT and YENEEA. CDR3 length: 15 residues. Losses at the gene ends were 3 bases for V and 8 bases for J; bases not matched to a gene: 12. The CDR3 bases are TGTGCCAGCAGCTTCTCCGGGGACAGCGCTGGGGGCTACACCTTC. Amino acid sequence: CASSFSGDSAGGYTF.

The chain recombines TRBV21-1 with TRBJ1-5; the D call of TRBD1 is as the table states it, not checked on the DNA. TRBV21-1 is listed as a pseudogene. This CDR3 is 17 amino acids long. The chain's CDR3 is CASSGGQGLDSNQPQHF. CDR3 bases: TGTGCCAGCAGCGGGGGACAGGGGCTGGATAGCAATCAGCCCCAGCATTTT.

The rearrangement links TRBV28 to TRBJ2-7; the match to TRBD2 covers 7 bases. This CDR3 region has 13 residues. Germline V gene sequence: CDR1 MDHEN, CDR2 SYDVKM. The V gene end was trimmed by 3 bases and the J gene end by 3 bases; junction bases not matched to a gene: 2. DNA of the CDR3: TGTGCCAGCAGTTTTGGGGGGGGCTACGAGCAGTACTTC. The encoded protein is CASSFGGGYEQYF.

The CDR3 loop is CASSLASGGTEAFF. DNA of the CDR3: TGCGCCAGCAGCTTGGCTAGTGGTGGCACTGAAGCTTTCTTT. The chain carries TRBV5-1 and TRBJ1-1; unclear D gene. This CDR3 comprises 14 residues. Germline CDR1 and CDR2: SGHRS and YFSETQ. The V end was cut by 0 bases, the J end by 4 bases, with 10 bases between. Full variable domain (remainder filled in from reference TRBV5-1 and TRBJ1-1): KAGVTQTPRYLIKTRGQQVTLSCSPISGHRSVSWYQQTPGQGLQFLFEYFSETQRNKGNFPGRFSGRQFSNSRSEMNVSTLELGDSALYLCASSLASGGTEAFFGQGTRLTVV.

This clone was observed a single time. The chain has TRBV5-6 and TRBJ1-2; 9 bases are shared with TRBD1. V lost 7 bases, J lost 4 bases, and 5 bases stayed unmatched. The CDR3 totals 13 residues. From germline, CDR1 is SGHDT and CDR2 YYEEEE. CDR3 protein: CASDVQGAYGYTF. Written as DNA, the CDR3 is TGTGCCAGCGACGTACAGGGGGCCTATGGCTACACCTTC.

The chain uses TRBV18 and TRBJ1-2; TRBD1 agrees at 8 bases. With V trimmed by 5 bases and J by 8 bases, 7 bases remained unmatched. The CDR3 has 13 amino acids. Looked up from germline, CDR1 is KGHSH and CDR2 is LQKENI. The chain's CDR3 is CASSTDRVNGYTF. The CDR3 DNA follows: TGTGCCAGCTCAACGGACAGGGTTAACGGCTACACCTTC.

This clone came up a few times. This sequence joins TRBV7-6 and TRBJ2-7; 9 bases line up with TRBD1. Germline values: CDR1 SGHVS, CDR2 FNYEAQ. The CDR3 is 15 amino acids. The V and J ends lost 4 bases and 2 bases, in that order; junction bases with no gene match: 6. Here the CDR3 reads CASSSGRTGAYEQYF. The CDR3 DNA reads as TGTGCCAGCAGCTCCGGGAGGACAGGGGCCTACGAGCAGTACTTC.

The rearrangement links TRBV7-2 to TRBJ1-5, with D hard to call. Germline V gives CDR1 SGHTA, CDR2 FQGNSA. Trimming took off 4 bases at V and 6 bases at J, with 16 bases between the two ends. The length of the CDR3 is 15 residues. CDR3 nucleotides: TGTGCCAGCAGCTCCCTCCGGGGAGGAGGTCAGCCCCAGCATTTT. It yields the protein CASSSLRGGGQPQHF.

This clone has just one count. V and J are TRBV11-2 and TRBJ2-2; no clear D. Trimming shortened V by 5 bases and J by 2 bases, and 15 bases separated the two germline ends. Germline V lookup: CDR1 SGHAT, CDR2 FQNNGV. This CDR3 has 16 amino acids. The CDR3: CASSLLTSSNTGELFF. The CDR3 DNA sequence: TGTGCCAGCAGCCTTTTGACTTCTTCAAACACCGGGGAGCTGTTTTTT. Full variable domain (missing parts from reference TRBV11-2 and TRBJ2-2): EAGVAQSPRYKIIEKRQSVAFWCNPISGHATLYWYQQILGQGPKLLIQFQNNGVVDDSQLPKDRFSAERLKGVDSTLKIQPAKLEDSAVYLCASSLLTSSNTGELFFGEGSRLTVL.

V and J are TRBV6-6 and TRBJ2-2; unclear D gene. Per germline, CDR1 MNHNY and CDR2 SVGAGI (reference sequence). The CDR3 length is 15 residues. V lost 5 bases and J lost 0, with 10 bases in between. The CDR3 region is CASSLAVTNTGELFF. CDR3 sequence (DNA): TGTGCCAGCAGTCTGGCAGTGACGAACACCGGGGAGCTGTTTTTT.

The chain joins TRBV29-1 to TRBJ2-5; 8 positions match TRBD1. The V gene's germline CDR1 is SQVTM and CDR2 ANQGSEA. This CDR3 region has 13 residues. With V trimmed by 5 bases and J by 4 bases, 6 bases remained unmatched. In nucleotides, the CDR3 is TGCAGCGTTCAGGGGGCAGGTAGAGAGACCCAGTACTTC. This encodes CSVQGAGRETQYF.

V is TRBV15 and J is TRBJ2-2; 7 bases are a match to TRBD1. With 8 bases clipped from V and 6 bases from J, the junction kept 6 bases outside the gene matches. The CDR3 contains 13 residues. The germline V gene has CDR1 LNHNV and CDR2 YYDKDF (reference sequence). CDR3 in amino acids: CATSDRDAGELFF. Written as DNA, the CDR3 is TGTGCCACCTCCGACAGGGACGCCGGGGAGCTGTTTTTT. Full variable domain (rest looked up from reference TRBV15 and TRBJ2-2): DAMVIQNPRYQVTQFGKPVTLSCSQTLNHNVMYWYQQKSSQAPKLLFHYYDKDFNNEADTPDNFQSRRPNTSFCFLDIRSPGLGDTAMYLCATSDRDAGELFFGEGSRLTVL.